The rows below give T cell receptor beta chains drawn from one sample of a study of memory CD4+ T cells and cytomegalovirus serostatus. TCRdb's copy holds only in-frame clones and misses some; the assay was immunoSEQ multiplex PCR. The table has around 45,000 clones, over 60% seen once. Sequencing was done on a sample of memory CD4+ T cells from blood. The receptor source for this set is an adult in good health and CMV-seronegative. CDR3s include the opening cysteine and the closing phenylalanine or tryptophan. A D gene is named only where the DNA matches it firmly. A clone size is listed for some rows: how often the clone was seen (once, few, many), or a class if it is expanded.

d_call	v_call	j_call	clone_size	cdr3_aa	cdr3_nt
NA	TRBV9	TRBJ1-3	once	CASSPRLSSGNTIYF	TGTGCCAGCAGCCCTCGGTTGAGCTCTGGAAACACCATATATTTT
NA	TRBV6-1	TRBJ1-2	once	CASQTEGYTF	TGTGCCAGCCAGACGGAGGGCTACACCTTC
NA	TRBV2	TRBJ2-7	NA	CASSENQKQYF	TGTGCCAGCAGTGAAAATCAGAAGCAGTACTTC
NA	TRBV18	TRBJ1-1	NA	CASSPGGGPYGAFF	TGTGCCAGCTCACCGGGGGGGGGACCTTACGGAGCTTTCTTT
TRBD1	TRBV5-1	TRBJ1-3	few	CASSNDRGWDSGNTIYF	TGCGCCAGCAGCAATGACAGGGGTTGGGACTCTGGAAACACCATATATTTT
TRBD1	TRBV6-5	TRBJ2-3	NA	CASSLTGATDTQYF	TGTGCCAGCAGTCTGACAGGGGCCACAGATACGCAGTATTTT
TRBD2	TRBV9	TRBJ2-3	once	CASSVRPGTSGGAHTQYF	TGTGCCAGCAGCGTACGTCCCGGGACTAGCGGGGGGGCACATACGCAGTATTTT
NA	TRBV2	TRBJ2-7	medium-sized	CASNGVGSYEQYF	TGTGCCAGCAACGGCGTGGGCTCCTACGAGCAGTACTTC
NA	TRBV28	TRBJ1-1	NA	CASSFSTGFHTEAFF	TGTGCCAGCAGTTTTTCAACAGGGTTTCACACTGAAGCTTTCTTT
NA	TRBV7-9	TRBJ1-2	NA	CASSLQDYGYTF	TGTGCCAGCAGCTTACAGGACTATGGCTACACCTTC
NA	TRBV2	TRBJ1-2	NA	CASSRTELGYGYTF	TGTGCCAGCAGCCGGACAGAGCTTGGCTATGGCTACACCTTC
NA	TRBV7-8	TRBJ1-4	NA	CASSPRGGLNEKLFF	TGTGCCAGCAGCCCCCGTGGAGGTTTAAATGAAAAACTGTTTTTT
TRBD1	TRBV7-2	TRBJ1-2	NA	CASSLGGTEDYGYTF	TGTGCCAGCAGCTTAGGGGGGACAGAGGACTATGGCTACACCTTC
NA	TRBV30	TRBJ2-7	once	CASKGGTYEQYF	TGTGCCTCCAAGGGGGGGACCTACGAGCAGTACTTC
TRBD2	TRBV7-9	TRBJ2-7	NA	CASSPTSGGSYEQYF	TGTGCCAGCAGCCCAACTAGCGGGGGGTCCTACGAGCAGTACTTC
NA	TRBV2	TRBJ2-2	NA	CASSVGVTGELFF	TGTGCCAGCAGTGTAGGGGTAACCGGGGAGCTGTTTTTT
NA	TRBV7-9	TRBJ1-5	NA	CASSIPGVRSRMDQPQHF	TGTGCCAGCAGCATACCCGGCGTTCGGTCCCGCATGGATCAGCCCCAGCATTTT
TRBD1	TRBV7-2	TRBJ1-1	NA	CASSLAGIGGSTEAFF	TGTGCCAGCAGCTTAGCGGGAATAGGGGGCTCTACTGAAGCTTTCTTT
TRBD1	TRBV29-1	TRBJ1-2	NA	CSAGQDYGYTF	TGCAGCGCAGGACAGGACTATGGCTACACCTTC
NA	TRBV28	TRBJ1-1	NA	CASSLVRGTNTEAFF	TGTGCCAGCAGTTTAGTTCGGGGAACGAACACTGAAGCTTTCTTT
TRBD1	TRBV2	TRBJ1-2	NA	CASTGTGDGYTF	TGTGCCAGCACCGGGACAGGGGATGGCTACACCTTC
TRBD1	TRBV2	TRBJ1-2	NA	CASLGGQGLYGYTF	TGTGCCAGCTTGGGGGGACAGGGCTTATATGGCTACACCTTC
NA	TRBV7-3	TRBJ1-6	NA	CASSLDPGGLAPLHF	TGTGCCAGCAGCTTAGACCCTGGGGGGTTAGCACCCCTCCACTTT
NA	TRBV2	TRBJ2-5	NA	CASSVLSLAAETQYF	TGTGCCAGCAGTGTGTTATCACTAGCAGCGGAGACCCAGTACTTC
NA	TRBV2	TRBJ2-5	NA	CASQGFETQYF	TGTGCCAGTCAGGGTTTCGAGACCCAGTACTTC
NA	TRBV5-6	TRBJ1-4	NA	CASSLRNFEKLFF	TGTGCCAGCAGCTTGAGAAATTTCGAAAAACTGTTTTTT
TRBD1	TRBV4-1	TRBJ2-1	NA	CASSQTGQASHEQFF	TGCGCCAGCAGCCAAACCGGACAGGCCAGTCATGAGCAGTTCTTC
NA	TRBV5-4	TRBJ2-7	NA	CASSPGLTQGVYEQYF	TGTGCCAGCAGCCCGGGACTTACTCAAGGGGTCTACGAGCAGTACTTC
NA	TRBV5-8	TRBJ2-1	few	CASSLTLHEQFF	TGTGCCAGCAGCTTGACTCTCCATGAGCAGTTCTTC
NA	TRBV7-2	TRBJ1-6	NA	CASSLEGHSNSPLHF	TGTGCCAGCAGCTTAGAAGGACACTCGAATTCACCCCTCCACTTT
TRBD1	TRBV11-2	TRBJ1-2	NA	CASSLMGQNLLGYGYTF	TGTGCCAGCAGCTTAATGGGACAGAACTTGCTGGGCTATGGCTACACCTTC
NA	TRBV7-9	TRBJ1-6	few	CASSNYRARNSPLHF	TGTGCCAGCAGCAACTACAGGGCTCGCAATTCACCCCTCCACTTT
NA	TRBV7-3	TRBJ1-1	NA	CASSAGNEAFF	TGTGCCAGCAGCGCCGGGAATGAAGCTTTCTTT
TRBD2	TRBV7-2	TRBJ2-3	NA	CASSVRGVPDTQYF	TGTGCCAGCAGCGTGCGGGGGGTCCCAGATACGCAGTATTTT
TRBD1	TRBV29-1	TRBJ2-3	NA	CSVDGQGARRDTQYF	TGCAGCGTCGATGGACAGGGGGCGAGGAGGGATACGCAGTATTTT
TRBD1	TRBV6-6	TRBJ1-5	NA	CASNLITGGRNQPQHF	TGTGCCAGCAATTTAATAACAGGGGGCCGCAATCAGCCCCAGCATTTT
NA	TRBV5-6	TRBJ2-1	few	CASGLLGASNNEQFF	TGTGCCAGCGGCCTGTTGGGGGCGTCTAATAATGAGCAGTTCTTC
NA	TRBV2	TRBJ1-1	NA	CASSESLGRVTEAFF	TGTGCCAGCAGTGAAAGCCTAGGGCGAGTCACTGAAGCTTTCTTT
NA	TRBV18	TRBJ1-1	NA	CASSPPSPGMNTEAFF	TGTGCCAGCTCACCACCGTCGCCAGGGATGAACACTGAAGCTTTCTTT
NA	TRBV2	TRBJ1-3	few	CASRTGGGGNTIYF	TGTGCCAGCAGGACCGGAGGGGGGGGAAACACCATATATTTT
NA	TRBV5-4	TRBJ1-2	NA	CASSLDSYGYTF	TGTGCCAGCAGCTTGGACTCGTATGGCTACACCTTC
TRBD1	TRBV4-2	TRBJ1-5	NA	CASSQDTGVKSNQPQHF	TGTGCCAGCAGCCAAGATACAGGGGTAAAAAGCAATCAGCCCCAGCATTTT
NA	TRBV2	TRBJ2-2	few	CASSTRGAGELFF	TGTGCCAGCAGCACTAGGGGGGCCGGGGAGCTGTTTTTT
NA	TRBV7-9	TRBJ2-7	NA	CASSPPGGGSYEQYF	TGTGCCAGCAGCCCCCCCGGAGGGGGTTCGTACGAGCAGTACTTC
NA	TRBV30	TRBJ1-3	NA	CACLGNTIYF	TGTGCCTGCCTTGGAAACACCATATATTTT
NA	TRBV5-1	TRBJ2-5	NA	CASSLRGETQYF	TGCGCCAGCAGCTTGCGGGGGGAGACCCAGTACTTC
NA	TRBV29-1	TRBJ2-1	NA	CSVEVGKGGEQFF	TGCAGCGTTGAAGTCGGGAAGGGAGGTGAGCAGTTCTTC
NA	TRBV28	TRBJ2-1	NA	CASSFQGWEPDEQFF	TGTGCCAGCAGTTTCCAAGGGTGGGAACCCGATGAGCAGTTCTTC
NA	TRBV14	TRBJ1-6	NA	CASGTDGPSPLHF	TGTGCCAGCGGTACAGACGGGCCTTCACCCCTCCACTTT
TRBD1	TRBV2	TRBJ2-1	NA	CASAPGGNEQFF	TGTGCCAGCGCACCAGGGGGCAATGAGCAGTTCTTC
NA	TRBV18	TRBJ2-7	NA	CASSPPGRTYEQYF	TGTGCCAGCTCACCACCGGGCAGGACCTACGAGCAGTACTTC
NA	TRBV7-9	TRBJ2-5	NA	CASKKQETQYF	TGTGCCAGCAAGAAACAAGAGACCCAGTACTTC
NA	TRBV28	TRBJ1-1	NA	CASSSAGLNTEAFF	TGTGCCAGCAGTTCGGCCGGCTTGAACACTGAAGCTTTCTTT
NA	TRBV18	TRBJ2-5	NA	CASSLKETQYF	TGTGCCAGCTCGCTCAAAGAGACCCAGTACTTC
NA	TRBV2	TRBJ2-3	few	CASSRDRGTDTQYF	TGTGCCAGCAGTAGGGACCGAGGCACAGATACGCAGTATTTT